This T cell receptor beta chain stems from a study of blood T cell repertoires in COVID-19. Study information: Both acute and convalescent COVID-19 samples were obtained from the United States, Italy and Spain. T cells, B-cell-depleted T cells, or PBMCs provided the cDNA or gDNA that served as material.

Authors' methods: Reference gene primer amplification gave estimated nucleated cell counts. Only in-frame clones appear in the TCRdb table, and some are missing; sequencing was by immunoSEQ multiplex PCR. The DNA gave D and trimming, while V, J and clone size come from that table. The table has under 80,000 clones, roughly nine tenths seen once; the top ten hold less than 5.5%. The V segment lost 5 bases and the J segment 4 bases; nucleotides outside the gene matches: 6. CDR1 and CDR2 from the germline V gene are SGHRS and YFSETQ. This CDR3 comprises 14 residues. The specimen was peripheral blood. This receptor was identified in a man aged 50 or older with active COVID-19. The chain combines TRBV5-1 with TRBJ2-3; 8 bases agree with TRBD1. CDR3 amino acids: CASRAGGLADTQYF. Written as DNA, the CDR3 is TGCGCCAGCAGGGCAGGGGGCTTGGCAGATACGCAGTATTTT.